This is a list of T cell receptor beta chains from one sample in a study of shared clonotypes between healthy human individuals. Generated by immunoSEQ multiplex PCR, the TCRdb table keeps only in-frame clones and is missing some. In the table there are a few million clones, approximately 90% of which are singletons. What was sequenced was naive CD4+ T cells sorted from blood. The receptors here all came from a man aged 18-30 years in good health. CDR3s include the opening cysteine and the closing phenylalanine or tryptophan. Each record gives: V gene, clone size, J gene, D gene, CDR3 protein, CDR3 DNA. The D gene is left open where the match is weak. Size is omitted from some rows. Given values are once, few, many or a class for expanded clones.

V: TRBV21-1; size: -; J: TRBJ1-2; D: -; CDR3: CASSSDRLRGTGYTF; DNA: TGTGCCAGCAGCAGCGACAGGCTCCGGGGGACTGGCTACACCTTC
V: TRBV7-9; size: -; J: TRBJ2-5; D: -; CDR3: CASSPGGLGETQYF; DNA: TGTGCCAGCAGCCCCGGCGGACTGGGCGAGACCCAGTACTTC
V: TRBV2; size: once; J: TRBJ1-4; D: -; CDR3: CASRGVGGPNEKLFF; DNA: TGTGCCAGCAGGGGGGTCGGGGGACCTAATGAAAAACTGTTTTTT
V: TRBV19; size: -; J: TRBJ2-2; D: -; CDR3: CASTRGDSDTGELFF; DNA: TGTGCCAGTACTAGGGGGGACTCCGACACCGGGGAGCTGTTTTTT
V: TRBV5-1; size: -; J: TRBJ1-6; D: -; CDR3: CASSSFRRTEDNSPLHF; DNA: TGCGCCAGCAGCTCGTTCCGAAGGACAGAAGATAATTCACCCCTCCACTTT
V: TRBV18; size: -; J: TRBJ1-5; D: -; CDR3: CASSPGQVDQPQHF; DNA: TGTGCCAGCTCACCAGGGCAGGTTGATCAGCCCCAGCATTTT
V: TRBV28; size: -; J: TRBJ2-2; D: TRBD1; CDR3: CASSLDRWGSNTGELFF; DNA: TGTGCCAGCAGCCTGGACAGGTGGGGGTCGAACACCGGGGAGCTGTTTTTT
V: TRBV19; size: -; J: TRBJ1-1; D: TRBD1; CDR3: CASSTNGQGGGAFF; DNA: TGTGCCAGTAGTACAAACGGACAGGGTGGCGGGGCTTTCTTT
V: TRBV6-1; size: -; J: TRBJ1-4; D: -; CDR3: CASRNPGLAKLFF; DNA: TGTGCCAGCAGGAACCCTGGGTTGGCAAAACTGTTTTTT
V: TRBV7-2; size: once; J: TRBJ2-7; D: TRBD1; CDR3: CASSSTGTGPYEQYF; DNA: TGTGCCAGCAGCTCGACTGGGACAGGGCCATACGAGCAGTACTTC
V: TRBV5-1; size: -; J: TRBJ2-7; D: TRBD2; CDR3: CASSQTSGTYEQYF; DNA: TGCGCCAGCAGCCAGACTAGCGGAACCTACGAGCAGTACTTC
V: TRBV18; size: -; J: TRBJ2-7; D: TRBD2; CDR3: CASSPAPSGSYEQYF; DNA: TGTGCCAGCTCACCAGCACCTAGCGGGAGCTACGAGCAGTACTTC
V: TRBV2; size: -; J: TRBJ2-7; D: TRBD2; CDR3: CASSPTSGSFEQYF; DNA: TGTGCCAGCAGCCCTACTAGCGGGAGCTTTGAGCAGTACTTC
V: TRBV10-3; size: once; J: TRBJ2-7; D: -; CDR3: CAISESGTGYEQYF; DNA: TGTGCCATCAGTGAATCGGGGACGGGTTACGAGCAGTACTTC
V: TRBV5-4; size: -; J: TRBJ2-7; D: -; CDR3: CASSYRSSYEQYF; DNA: TGTGCCAGCAGCTATCGGAGTTCCTACGAGCAGTACTTC
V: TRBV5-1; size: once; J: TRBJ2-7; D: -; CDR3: CASSLGDSVYEQYF; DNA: TGCGCCAGCAGCTTGGGGGACTCCGTTTACGAGCAGTACTTC
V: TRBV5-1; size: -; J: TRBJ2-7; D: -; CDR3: CASSLGSSSYEQYF; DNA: TGCGCCAGCAGCTTAGGGTCGAGCTCCTACGAGCAGTACTTC
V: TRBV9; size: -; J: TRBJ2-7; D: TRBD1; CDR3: CASSVAGQAGPYEQYF; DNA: TGTGCCAGCAGCGTGGCGGGACAGGCGGGGCCCTACGAGCAGTACTTC
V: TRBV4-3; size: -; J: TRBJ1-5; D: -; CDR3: CASISGRGPLREDQPQHF; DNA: TGCGCCAGCATCTCCGGCCGGGGACCCCTAAGGGAGGATCAGCCCCAGCATTTT
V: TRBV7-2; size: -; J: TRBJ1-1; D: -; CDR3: CASSPMTLNTEAFF; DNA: TGTGCCAGCAGCCCGATGACACTGAACACTGAAGCTTTCTTT
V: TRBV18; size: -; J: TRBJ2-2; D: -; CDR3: CASSPSIVNTGELFF; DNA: TGTGCCAGCTCACCATCGATCGTGAACACCGGGGAGCTGTTTTTT
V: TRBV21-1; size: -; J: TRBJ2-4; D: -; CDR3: CASKSEIAKNIQYF; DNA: TGTGCCAGCAAGTCTGAGATAGCCAAAAACATTCAGTACTTC
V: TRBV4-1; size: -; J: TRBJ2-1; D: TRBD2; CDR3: CASSHSGRGLDEQFF; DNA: TGCGCCAGCAGCCATAGCGGGAGGGGTTTGGATGAGCAGTTCTTC
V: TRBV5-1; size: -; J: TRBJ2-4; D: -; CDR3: CASSSRDNFNIQYF; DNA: TGCGCCAGCAGCTCCCGGGACAATTTTAACATTCAGTACTTC
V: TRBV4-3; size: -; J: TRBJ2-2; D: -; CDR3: CASSPDLLGELFF; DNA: TGCGCCAGCAGCCCGGATTTGCTCGGGGAGCTGTTTTTT
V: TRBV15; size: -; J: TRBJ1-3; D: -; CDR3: CATSVGAPRNTIYF; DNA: TGTGCCACCAGCGTCGGGGCGCCGAGAAACACCATATATTTT
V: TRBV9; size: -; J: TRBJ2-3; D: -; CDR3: CASSSGLGGTDTQYF; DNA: TGTGCCAGCAGCTCAGGACTGGGGGGCACAGATACGCAGTATTTT
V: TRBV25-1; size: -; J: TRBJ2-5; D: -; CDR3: CASTGDTQETQYF; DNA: TGTGCCAGCACCGGGGACACCCAAGAGACCCAGTACTTC
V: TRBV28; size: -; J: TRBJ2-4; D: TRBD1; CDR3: CASSLVFGQGAKNIQYF; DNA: TGTGCCAGCAGTTTAGTTTTCGGACAGGGGGCCAAAAACATTCAGTACTTC
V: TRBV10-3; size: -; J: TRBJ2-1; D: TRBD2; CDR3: CAISDSVAGGYNEQFF; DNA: TGTGCCATCAGTGACTCTGTAGCGGGGGGATACAATGAGCAGTTCTTC
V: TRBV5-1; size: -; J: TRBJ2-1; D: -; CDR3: CASSSTYEQFF; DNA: TGCGCCAGCAGCTCGACCTATGAGCAGTTCTTC
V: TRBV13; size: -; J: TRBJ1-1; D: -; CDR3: CASSLGPGGKNTEAFF; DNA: TGTGCCAGCAGCTTAGGACCGGGGGGTAAGAACACTGAAGCTTTCTTT
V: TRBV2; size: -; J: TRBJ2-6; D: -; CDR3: CASQETPSGANVLTF; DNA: TGTGCCAGTCAGGAGACACCCTCTGGGGCCAACGTCCTGACTTTC
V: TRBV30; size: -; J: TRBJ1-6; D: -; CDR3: CARNRENSPLHF; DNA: TGTGCCCGGAATCGAGAGAATTCACCCCTCCACTTT
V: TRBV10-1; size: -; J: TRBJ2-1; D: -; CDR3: CASSGGRDYNEQFF; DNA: TGCGCCAGCAGTGGCGGGCGGGACTACAATGAGCAGTTCTTC
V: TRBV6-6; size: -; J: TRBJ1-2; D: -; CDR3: CASRTRSKNGYTF; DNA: TGTGCCAGCCGAACGCGCAGTAAGAATGGCTACACCTTC
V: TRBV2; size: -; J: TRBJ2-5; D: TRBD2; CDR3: CASRTSGRRGETQYF; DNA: TGTGCCAGCCGGACTAGCGGGAGAAGGGGAGAGACCCAGTACTTC
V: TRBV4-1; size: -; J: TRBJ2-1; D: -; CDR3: CASSHFMAGADEQFF; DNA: TGCGCCAGCAGCCACTTCATGGCAGGGGCCGATGAGCAGTTCTTC
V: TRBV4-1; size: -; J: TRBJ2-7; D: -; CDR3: CASSQGGVGEQYF; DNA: TGCGCCAGCAGCCAAGGAGGGGTGGGCGAGCAGTACTTC
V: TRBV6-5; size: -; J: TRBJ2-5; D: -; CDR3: CASSSPGETQYF; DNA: TGTGCCAGCAGTTCTCCGGGGGAGACCCAGTACTTC
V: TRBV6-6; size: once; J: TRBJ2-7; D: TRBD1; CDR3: CASTGEDRGYEQYF; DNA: TGTGCCAGCACCGGCGAAGACAGGGGCTACGAGCAGTACTTC
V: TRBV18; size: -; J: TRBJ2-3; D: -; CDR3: CASSRGLSAQYF; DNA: TGTGCCAGCTCCCGAGGGCTATCTGCGCAGTATTTT
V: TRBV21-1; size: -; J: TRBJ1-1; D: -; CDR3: CASSKGATGFMMNTEAFF; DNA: TGTGCCAGCAGCAAAGGGGCGACAGGGTTCATGATGAACACTGAAGCTTTCTTT
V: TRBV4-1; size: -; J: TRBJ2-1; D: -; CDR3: CASSQGTSPSYNEQFF; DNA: TGCGCCAGCAGCCAAGGAACGTCGCCCTCCTACAATGAGCAGTTCTTC
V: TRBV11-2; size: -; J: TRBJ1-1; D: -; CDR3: CASSLIGASEAFF; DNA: TGTGCCAGCAGCTTAATTGGAGCGAGTGAAGCTTTCTTT
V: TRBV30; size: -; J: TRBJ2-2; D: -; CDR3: CAWTPDTGELFF; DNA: TGTGCCTGGACGCCGGACACCGGGGAGCTGTTTTTT
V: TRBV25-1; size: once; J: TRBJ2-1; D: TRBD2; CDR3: CASSDTSGDYNEQFF; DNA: TGTGCCAGCAGTGATACTAGCGGGGACTACAATGAGCAGTTCTTC